This T cell receptor beta chain stems from a study of cytomegalovirus exposure and HLA in healthy donors (dated by TCRdb to the late 2010s). For the study in its entirety: An earlier analysis of approximately 640 of the donors reported roughly 300 Gb of sequence data and about 100 million unique TCR beta sequences from 150 million to 200 million T cells. The study was designed to test whether signatures of past pathogen exposure could be identified by cataloging public T cell receptors. All discovery cohort repertoires had been generated on a single sequencing platform. To predict cytomegalovirus infection status, the study combined high-throughput TCR immunosequencing, statistical association of individual TCRs with disease status, and machine learning. Among the roughly 390 genotyped donors, 75% to 90% belonged to the genetic ancestry cluster associated with self-reported Caucasian donors. Donor age, sex, ethnicity and CMV serostatus were compiled alongside the repertoire data. An early release covering roughly 580 HLA-typed donors comprised 250 to 350 gigabases of sequencing data and roughly 86 million unique TCR sequences. An earlier analysis of around 580 of the donors used high-throughput TCR beta sequencing to judge whether each TCR beta V gene segment behaved as functional or pseudogenic. A later analysis re-examined previously published TCR beta repertoires from more than 600 donors and added high-resolution HLA genotyping to investigate patterns of TCR occurrence. Among over 350 genotyped donors of the cohort, an average of 235,054 unique TCR beta nucleotide sequences were sequenced per donor, around 18% of them non-productive. Typing coverage differed by locus: A, B, C, DRB1 and DQB1 were typed in roughly 620-630 donors, DQA1 in 500 to 550, DPA1 in 600 to 610, and DPB1 in 400 to 490. In addition to the first cohort of roughly 700 subjects, a separate validation cohort of 120 different subjects was used. Rather than drawing on any new phenotypic data, the later analysis identified candidate immune exposures from TCR beta sequences and the way those sequences occurred across donors. The T cell repertoires of several hundred subjects were profiled by immunosequencing and related to cytomegalovirus serostatus. Genome-wide SNP genotypes for about three fifths of the roughly 670 donors were used in a later genetic analysis, which treated that subset as a discovery cohort. Roughly 5 DR-DQ haplotypes were handled as single units for association and clustering, since linkage in the cohort was strong. Both class I and class II loci were covered by HLA typing, at four-digit resolution.

Worth noting for this clone: Its antigen has not been determined. No much larger clone exists at a distance of one base, and base qualities are not known.

CDR1 and CDR2 (GTSNPN, SVGIG) derive from the germline V gene (reference sequence). The CDR3 starts with the cysteine, ends with the phenylalanine, and has 17 residues. The retained sequence is limited to the CDR3, 51 bases, with the frame set at the first base. Deletion took 3 bases off V and 1 base off J, with a span of 21 bases between the germline ends. What the authors observed across the whole study: Broadly in line with IMGT annotations, most TCR beta V segments showed up in productive rearrangements about 87% or about 30% of the time in an earlier analysis of approximately 640 of the donors. In a later genetic analysis, fewer N-insertions in productive TCRs were reported among donors in an Asian-associated ancestry cluster than the approximately 670-donor mean. The 87-base-pair reads could not distinguish some IMGT-functional V segments, including TRBV6-2 and TRBV6-3, so those segments were excluded. In vitro tests confirmed that three of the cytomegalovirus-associated TCR beta chains recognize cytomegalovirus antigens. In both the original and validation cohorts, the classifier was reported to diagnose cytomegalovirus status with high specificity and sensitivity. According to a later analysis, parvovirus B19, influenza, CMV and Epstein-Barr virus appeared linked to several top co-occurrence clusters. It was suggested by the authors that the approach could potentially be generalized to other disease states and immunological phenotypes. Roughly uniform sequencing depth across donors was assumed in presence/absence analyses, although this assumption may not hold. HLA typing was unavailable for some donors at each locus, so association tests used only the typed subset. A cluster of highly shared sequence variants was judged likely to represent a technical artifact of the sequencing pipeline. Linkage disequilibrium might explain the correlated functional status among segregating V segments, but an unknown experimental factor could not be ruled out. V-gene and J-gene trimming of TCR beta chains was associated with a missense DCLRE1C variant in a later genetic analysis, and the association was replicated in an independent cohort. When HLA alleles, especially DR and DQ, strongly co-occurred, attributing TCR associations to individual alleles was difficult. In a later analysis, the rate of TCR association differed among HLA loci, with DRB1 alleles having the most associated TCRs and HLA-C alleles having the fewest. Only TCR beta chains were sequenced in this cohort, and the absence of alpha or paired-chain data limited detectable features. Because counts were too low, some 17 rarely observed V segments, including chromosome 9 orphons, were excluded from the earlier analysis of some 590 of the donors. CMV serostatus was the only immune exposure information available for the cohort. A total of fewer than 200 TCR beta chains were listed by the study as associated with cytomegalovirus. A later analysis found that HLA-associated TCR beta chains were more clonally expanded and had lower generation probabilities than equally common non-associated chains. Across donors, most TCR sequences were observed very rarely, whereas some public TCRs were present in many individuals. A later analysis associated around 16,000 TCR beta sequences with specific HLA alleles at a false discovery rate of 0.05. A further reported finding was that TCR beta sequences accurately predicted the HLA-A and HLA-B alleles for most subjects in the first cohort. Most CMV-associated TCR beta chains appeared to be HLA-restricted in a later analysis, and the HLA associations seemed to be driven largely by CMV exposure.

The library was produced with the immunoSEQ multiplex PCR assay. A mixture of 60 forward primers for TCR Vbeta segments and 13 reverse primers for TCR Jbeta segments was used in the multiplex PCR. Amplification of the CDR3 region of rearranged TCR beta genes was performed with a multiplex PCR assay on genomic DNA. The amplified TCR beta libraries were sequenced on the Illumina HiSeq System as 87-base-pair reads. Regarding the original processing steps: A later analysis tallied 75 million to 85 million unique TCR beta chains across the 550 to 850 repertoires, and about 12 million of those chains were shared by two or more donors. Raw reads were error-corrected and collapsed into unique sequences by a nearest-neighbor algorithm in which closely related sequences were merged to remove PCR and sequencing errors. To assign V, D and J gene segments, CDR3 sequences were aligned to IMGT reference sequences. For a sequence to be retained, a match of at least six nucleotides to both a V gene segment and a J gene segment was required. Rearrangements were called productive when the CDR3 lacked stop codons and stayed in frame with V and J; all others were non-productive. Following IMGT convention, CDR3 was defined as the stretch from the second conserved V-encoded cysteine up to the conserved J-encoded phenylalanine. The earlier analysis of roughly 590 of the donors excluded sequences that lacked an unambiguous match to a single V gene segment. In an earlier analysis of roughly 500 of the donors, V segments were called functional above 56.7% productive rearrangements and were called segregating when the between-donor standard deviation exceeded 5%. To diagnose cytomegalovirus status from the catalog of TCR beta chain sequences, a statistical classification framework was built. A later analysis assigned V and J genes by comparing TCR nucleotide sequences with IMGT/GENE-DB human TR gene sequences. In a later analysis, CDR3 sequences and most-parsimonious VDJ recombination scenarios were assigned using the TCRdist pipeline. In a later analysis, every TCR beta chain was defined by the combination of its CDR3 amino acid sequence and its V-gene family, and reads without a unique V-gene family were dropped. To address suspected cross-contamination and a sequencing artifact, a later analysis removed roughly 580 highly shared, low-generation-probability nucleotide sequences. In a later analysis, a clonal expansion index for each public chain was calculated from normalized within-repertoire ranks of inferred template counts. A later analysis computed generation probabilities with a VDJ recombination model fitted to out-of-frame rearrangements, and checked the results against IGoR. In a later analysis, hypergeometric tests were used to score TCR-TCR, TCR-HLA and TCR-CMV co-occurrence, with a repertoire-size bias correction applied to TCR pairs. A later analysis estimated false discovery rates by permuting HLA or CMV assignments 20 times. In a later analysis, co-occurring TCRs were grouped using DBSCAN, with TCRdist sequence similarity added in when clustering inside HLA-allele-positive subsets. Repertoires with fewer than 30,000 or more than 120,000 public chains were left out of co-occurrence clustering, as were four to six repertoires with anomalous nucleotide sharing. The table comes from immuneACCESS by way of TCRdb, which keeps in-frame sequences with V and J called. Part of the clones is missing from these tables; in studies checked, under half for an unresolved V gene and the rest for unknown reasons. V, J and clone size are those of that table, while D and trimming were read from the DNA. The sample has 85,000 to 100,000 clones on record, about 80% of them singletons. Under 4.5% of the sample is taken by the ten largest.

The cohort consisted of some 670 healthy bone marrow donors. At the time of sampling, all cohort members were nominally healthy, though unrecorded immune exposures were likely present. The donor tested CMV seropositive, placing the donor among the roughly 270 seropositive members of the cohort. Each donor provided a peripheral blood sample, and peripheral blood mononuclear cells were used for TCR beta sequencing. Genomic DNA was extracted from the blood cell samples with the Qiagen DNeasy Blood Extraction Kit. Material for sequencing was PBMCs. The sequence came from a female donor in good health and CMV-seropositive. This chain joins TRBV30 to TRBJ1-1; TRBD1 is perhaps the D gene, given 5 matching bases. The nucleotide sequence reads as follows: TGTGCCTGGAGCCGCGAGACAGCGCGGCTTTCGAACACTGAAGCTTTCTTT. The translation is CAWSRETARLSNTEAFF.